This TCR beta chain emerged from a study of blood T cell repertoires in COVID-19 (dated by TCRdb to the early 2020s). Regarding the research as a whole: The collaborator samples originated in the United States, Italy and Spain and spanned the acute and convalescent phases of COVID-19. The material from the prospective study consisted of cDNA or gDNA derived from T cells, B-cell-depleted T cells, or PBMCs. The dataset comprised deeply sampled blood TCRbeta repertoires from subjects exposed to, actively infected with, or recovered from COVID-19. The repertoires were made available in a free public database intended to serve as a resource for research on the immune response to SARS-CoV-2. Samples came from the ongoing ImmuneRACE study (first 160 participants) plus 1,254 subjects from 6 global collaborators. Nearly every sample came with metadata listing a de-identified subject ID, COVID-19 status, age in years and sex. HLA class I and class II types, where available, came from metadata supplied by the sample provider rather than from assay-based typing. Broader findings and caveats from the paper: The quantity of clinical and demographic metadata differed by source and by participant and was supplied without curation.

TCRbeta CDR3 regions were amplified from genomic DNA by means of the immunoSEQ Assay, a bias-controlled multiplex PCR. Per the original workflow: The number of nucleated cells in each sample was estimated from the amplification of reference gene primers within the assay. To quantify the absolute abundance of each unique TCRbeta CDR3 rearrangement, sequence reads were collapsed and filtered. For each sample, productive Simpson clonality was calculated by taking the square root of Simpson's diversity index across productive rearrangements. TCRdb's version of the immuneACCESS table is confined to in-frame rearrangements and falls short of the full clone set. An unresolved V gene accounts for under half of the shortfall where checked; the remainder is of unknown origin. The DNA was the basis for D and trimming; V, J and clone size are from that table. The sample contains around 12,000 clones, roughly 85% of them found a single time. The top ten clones comprise less than 30% of the sample.

The collaborating institutions used their own protocols to collect whole blood in K2EDTA tubes. For TCRbeta analysis, collaborator samples were shipped as frozen whole blood, as isolated PBMCs, or as DNA extracted from either sample type. CDR1 SGHRS and CDR2 YFSETQ are derived from the germline V gene. The CDR3 goes from the cysteine to the phenylalanine over 14 residues. This entry keeps only the CDR3 DNA: 42 bases, framed from base 1. The germline V and J ends show losses of 4 bases and 2 bases respectively, and no gene match explains 3 bases of the junction. Of note for this clone: Its specific antigen is unknown. No much larger clone exists at a distance of one base, and base qualities are not known.

The material sequenced was peripheral blood. The receptor was isolated from a human donor in a cohort sampled during active COVID-19. Here the chain combines TRBV5-1 and TRBJ2-3, with 8 middle bases fitting TRBD2. The encoded CDR3 is CASSRGGTTDTQYF. In nucleotides, the sequence is TGCGCCAGCAGCCGGGGGGGTACCACAGATACGCAGTATTTT.